This entry describes one T cell receptor beta chain. Its antigen is still unknown. Exclusion of a patient resulted from uncontrolled infection, other autoimmune disease, pregnancy or lactation. Initially, at the first diagnosis of hyperthyroidism and before any ophthalmopathy symptoms, blood was sampled. The data belong to a study of T cells in Graves' hyperthyroidism and ophthalmopathy. The germline V gene has CDR1 SQVTM and CDR2 ANQGSEA. With 7 bases removed from V and 4 bases from J, the gap between germline ends came to 19 bases. CDR3 length: 14 amino acids. Amplification of TCR beta CDR3 regions was performed using RNA transcripts as template. The TCR CDR3 was amplified in a first-round RT-PCR using the HTBI primer set. One entry per CDR3 protein results from TCRdb running MiXCR on the multiplex PCR reads. The sample carries around 700,000 distinct CDR3 sequences, approximately 18% recorded once.

Regarding the study as a whole: Most thyroid clonotypes with frequency above 0.001 were detected in blood. Ophthalmopathy, as predicted by the model, came a median around 6 months after the prediction.

The specimen sequenced was blood. The source is a woman between 50 and 59 years old with Graves' hyperthyroidism that later progressed to Graves' ophthalmopathy. The chain links TRBV29-1 to TRBJ1-1; TRBD1 is a possible D gene (6 bases). CDR3 residues: CSARGGQSGTEAFF. Here the CDR3 DNA reads TGCAGCGCTCGGGGGGGGCAGTCGGGCACTGAAGCTTTCTTT.